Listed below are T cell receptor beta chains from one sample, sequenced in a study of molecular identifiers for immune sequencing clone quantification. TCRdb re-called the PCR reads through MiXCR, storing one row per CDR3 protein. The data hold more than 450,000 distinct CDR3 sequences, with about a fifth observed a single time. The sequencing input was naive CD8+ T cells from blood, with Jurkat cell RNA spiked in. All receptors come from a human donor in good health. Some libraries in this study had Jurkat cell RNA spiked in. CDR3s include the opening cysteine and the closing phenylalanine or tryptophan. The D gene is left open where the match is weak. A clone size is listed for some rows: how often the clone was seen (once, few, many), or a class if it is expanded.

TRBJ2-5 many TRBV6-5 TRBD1 CASSRGQGTETQYF TGTGCCAGCAGCAGAGGACAGGGTACCGAGACCCAGTACTTC
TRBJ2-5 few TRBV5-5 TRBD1 CASSSDRGEETQYF TGTGCCAGCAGCTCCGACAGGGGGGAAGAGACCCAGTACTTC
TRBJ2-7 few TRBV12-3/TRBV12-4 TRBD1 CASSLDYRGPSSYEQYF TGTGCCAGCAGTTTAGATTACAGGGGGCCGAGCTCCTACGAGCAGTACTTC
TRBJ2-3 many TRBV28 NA CASSFGPGRTDTQYF TGTGCCAGCAGTTTTGGTCCCGGGAGAACAGATACGCAGTATTTT
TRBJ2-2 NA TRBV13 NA CASSLTSVGSGELFF TGTGCCAGCAGCTTAACATCCGTCGGGTCCGGGGAGCTGTTTTTT
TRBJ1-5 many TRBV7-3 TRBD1 CASSLRDRGGNQPQHF TGTGCCAGCAGCTTAAGGGACAGGGGAGGTAATCAGCCCCAGCATTTT
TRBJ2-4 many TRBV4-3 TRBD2 CASSQDRQTSSGKNIQYF TGCGCCAGCAGCCAAGATCGGCAGACTAGCTCGGGCAAAAACATTCAGTACTTC
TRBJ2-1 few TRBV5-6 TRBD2 CASSGGLAGGNEQFF TGTGCCAGCAGCGGGGGACTAGCGGGAGGCAATGAGCAGTTCTTC
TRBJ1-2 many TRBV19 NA CASTVVGGVDYGYTF TGTGCCAGTACCGTCGTTGGAGGGGTAGACTATGGCTACACCTTC
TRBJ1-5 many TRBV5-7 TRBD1 CASSLVRRDRAYQPQHF TGTGCCAGCAGCTTGGTTCGCCGGGACAGGGCGTATCAGCCCCAGCATTTT
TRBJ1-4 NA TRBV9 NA CASSNYGGSTNEKPFF TGTGCCAGCAGCAACTACGGGGGATCAACTAATGAAAAACCGTTTTTT
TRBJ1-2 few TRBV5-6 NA CASRSDSGRYGYTF TGTGCCAGCAGGAGTGATTCAGGGAGGTATGGCTACACCTTC
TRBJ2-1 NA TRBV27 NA CASSPLKQAPSYNEQFF TGTGCCAGCAGCCCCCTGAAACAGGCCCCTAGTTACAATGAGCAGTTCTTC
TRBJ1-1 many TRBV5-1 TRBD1 CASSFTGEEAFF TGCGCCAGCAGCTTTACAGGGGAGGAAGCTTTCTTT
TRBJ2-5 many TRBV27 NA CASSGSGEETQYF TGTGCCAGCAGCGGTAGCGGAGAAGAGACCCAGTACTTC
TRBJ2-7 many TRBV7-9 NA CASSLAVGYEQYF TGTGCCAGCAGCTTAGCTGTTGGCTACGAGCAGTACTTC
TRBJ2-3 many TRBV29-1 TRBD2 CSVEGGTSGTADTQYF TGCAGCGTTGAAGGGGGGACTAGCGGGACCGCAGATACGCAGTATTTT
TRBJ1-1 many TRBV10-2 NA CASSESDLNTEAFF TGCGCCAGCAGTGAGTCCGATCTGAACACTGAAGCTTTCTTT
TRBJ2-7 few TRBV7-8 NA CASSLAMTYEQYF TGTGCCAGCAGCTTAGCAATGACCTACGAGCAGTACTTC
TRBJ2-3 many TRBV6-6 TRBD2 CASTVGGVRDTQYF TGTGCCAGCACCGTGGGAGGGGTGAGAGATACGCAGTATTTT
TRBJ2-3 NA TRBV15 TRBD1 CATSTGQGKPLVDDTQYF TGTGCCACCAGCACAGGACAGGGGAAACCTTTAGTAGACGATACGCAGTATTTT
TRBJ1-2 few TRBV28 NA CASSGASLLIYGYTF TGTGCCAGCAGTGGTGCCTCCCTTCTAATCTATGGCTACACCTTC
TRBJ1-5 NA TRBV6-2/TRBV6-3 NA CASREDGTNQPQHF TGTGCCAGCAGGGAGGACGGGACCAATCAGCCCCAGCATTTT
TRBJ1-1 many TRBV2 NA CASTLLGPGSEAFF TGTGCCAGCACCCTATTAGGGCCGGGGAGTGAAGCTTTCTTT
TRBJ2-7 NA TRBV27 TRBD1 CASRKPGTGDEQYF TGTGCCAGCAGAAAACCTGGGACAGGGGACGAGCAGTACTTC
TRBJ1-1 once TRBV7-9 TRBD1 CASSSDRGPNTEAFF TGTGCCAGCAGCTCAGACAGGGGGCCGAACACTGAAGCTTTCTTT
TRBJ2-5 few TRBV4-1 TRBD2 CASSQVLAGAVQETQYF TGCGCCAGCAGCCAAGTACTAGCGGGGGCCGTACAAGAGACCCAGTACTTC
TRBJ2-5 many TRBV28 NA CASSLFWQETQYF TGTGCCAGCAGTTTATTCTGGCAAGAGACCCAGTACTTC
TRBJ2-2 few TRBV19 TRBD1 CASSLTPGQGATGELFF TGTGCCAGTAGTCTGACGCCGGGACAGGGTGCCACCGGGGAGCTGTTTTTT
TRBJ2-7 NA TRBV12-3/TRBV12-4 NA CASSKGLHPYEQYF TGTGCCAGCAGCAAGGGACTCCATCCCTACGAGCAGTACTTC
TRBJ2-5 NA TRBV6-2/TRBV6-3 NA CASRLGDIQGTQYF TGTGCCAGCAGGTTAGGAGATATCCAAGGGACCCAGTACTTC
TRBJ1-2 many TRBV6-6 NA CASGSDNYYGYTF TGTGCCAGCGGGTCAGACAATTACTATGGCTACACCTTC
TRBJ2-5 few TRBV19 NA CASSIDDDPQETQYF TGTGCCAGTAGTATAGATGACGACCCCCAAGAGACCCAGTACTTC
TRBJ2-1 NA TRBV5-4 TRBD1 CASSRGLGQGVNEQFF TGTGCCAGCAGCCGTGGACTGGGACAGGGGGTAAATGAGCAGTTCTTC
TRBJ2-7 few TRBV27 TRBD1 CASSLTGKNYEQYF TGTGCCAGCAGTTTGACAGGGAAAAACTACGAGCAGTACTTC
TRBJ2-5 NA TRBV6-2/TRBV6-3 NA CASRVDLDRKAQETQYF TGTGCCAGCAGAGTAGATTTAGATCGGAAAGCGCAAGAGACCCAGTACTTC
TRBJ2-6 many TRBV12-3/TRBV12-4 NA CASSFYRAGANVLTF TGTGCCAGCAGTTTCTACAGGGCTGGGGCCAACGTCCTGACTTTC
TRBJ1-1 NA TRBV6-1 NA CASSEDDVTRDTEAFF TGTGCCAGCAGTGAAGACGATGTGACCAGGGACACTGAAGCTTTCTTT
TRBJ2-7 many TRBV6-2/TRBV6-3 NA CASSYSSGSNYEQYF TGTGCCAGCAGTTACTCATCGGGGTCAAATTACGAGCAGTACTTC
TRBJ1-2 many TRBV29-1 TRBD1 CSVDRTGEGYGYTF TGCAGCGTTGATAGGACAGGGGAGGGATATGGCTACACCTTC